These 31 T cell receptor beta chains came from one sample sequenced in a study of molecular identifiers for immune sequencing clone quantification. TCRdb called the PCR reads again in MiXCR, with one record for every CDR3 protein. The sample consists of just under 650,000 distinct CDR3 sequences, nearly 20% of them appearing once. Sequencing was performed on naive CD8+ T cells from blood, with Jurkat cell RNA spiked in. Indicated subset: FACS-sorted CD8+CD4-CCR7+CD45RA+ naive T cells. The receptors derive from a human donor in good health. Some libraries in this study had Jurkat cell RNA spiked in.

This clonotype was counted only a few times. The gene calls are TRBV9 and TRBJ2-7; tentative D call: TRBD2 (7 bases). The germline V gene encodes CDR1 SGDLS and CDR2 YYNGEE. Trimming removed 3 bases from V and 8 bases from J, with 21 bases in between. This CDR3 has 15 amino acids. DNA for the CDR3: TGTGCCAGCAGCGGTTTAGGGGGGGGGGTTGTCAAGCAGTACTTC. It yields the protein CASSGLGGGVVKQYF.

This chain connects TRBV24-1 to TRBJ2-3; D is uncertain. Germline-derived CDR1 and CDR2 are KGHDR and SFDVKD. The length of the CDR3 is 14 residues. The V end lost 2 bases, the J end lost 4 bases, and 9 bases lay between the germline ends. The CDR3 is CATSDSEIADTQYF. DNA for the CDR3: TGTGCCACCAGTGATTCCGAGATCGCAGATACGCAGTATTTT.

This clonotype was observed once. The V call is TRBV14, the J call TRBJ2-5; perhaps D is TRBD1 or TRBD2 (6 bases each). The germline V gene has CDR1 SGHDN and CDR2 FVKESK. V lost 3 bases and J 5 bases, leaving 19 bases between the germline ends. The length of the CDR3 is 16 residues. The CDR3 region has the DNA TGTGCCAGCAGCCAGGGGCTGGTGGGGGGCACGGAGACCCAGTACTTC. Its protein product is CASSQGLVGGTETQYF.

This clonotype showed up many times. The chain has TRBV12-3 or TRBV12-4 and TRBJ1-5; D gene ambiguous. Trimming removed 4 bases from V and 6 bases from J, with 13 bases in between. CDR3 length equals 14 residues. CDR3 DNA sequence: TGTGCCAGCAGTTCCGGCCGAGTCCTTCAGCCCCAGCATTTT. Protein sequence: CASSSGRVLQPQHF.

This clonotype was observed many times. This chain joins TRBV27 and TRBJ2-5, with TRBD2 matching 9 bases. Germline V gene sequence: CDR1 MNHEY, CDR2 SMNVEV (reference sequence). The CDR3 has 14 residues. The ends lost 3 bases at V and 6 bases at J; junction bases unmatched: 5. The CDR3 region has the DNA TGTGCCAGCAGTTTCGGGACTAGCATGAAGACCCAGTACTTC. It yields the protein CASSFGTSMKTQYF.

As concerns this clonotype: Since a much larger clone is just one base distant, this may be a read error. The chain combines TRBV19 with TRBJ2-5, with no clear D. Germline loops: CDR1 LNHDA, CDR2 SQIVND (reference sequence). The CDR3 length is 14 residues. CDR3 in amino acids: CASSAGSALATQHF. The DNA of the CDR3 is TGTGCCAGTAGTGCCGGATCTGCCCTGGCGACCCAGCACTTC.

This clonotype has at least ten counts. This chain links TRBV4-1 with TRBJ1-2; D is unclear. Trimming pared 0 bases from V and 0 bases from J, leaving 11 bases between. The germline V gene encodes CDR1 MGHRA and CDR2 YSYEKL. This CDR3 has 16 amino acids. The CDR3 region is CASSQDFAPSNYGYTF. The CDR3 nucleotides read TGCGCCAGCAGCCAAGATTTCGCACCCTCTAACTATGGCTACACCTTC.

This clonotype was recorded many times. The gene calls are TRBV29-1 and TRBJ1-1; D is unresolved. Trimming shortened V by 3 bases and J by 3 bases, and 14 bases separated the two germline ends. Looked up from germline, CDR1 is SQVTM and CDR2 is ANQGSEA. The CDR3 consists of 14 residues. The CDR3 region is CSVDAGFEDTEAFF. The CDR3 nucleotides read TGCAGCGTTGATGCAGGTTTTGAGGACACTGAAGCTTTCTTT.

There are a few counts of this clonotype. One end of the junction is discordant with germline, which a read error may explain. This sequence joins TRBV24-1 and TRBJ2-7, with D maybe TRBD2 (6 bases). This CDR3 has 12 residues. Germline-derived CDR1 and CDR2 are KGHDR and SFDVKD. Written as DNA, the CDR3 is TGTGCCACCAGTGACGGGGGAAAGGATTGGTGCTTC. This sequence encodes CATSDGGKDWCF.

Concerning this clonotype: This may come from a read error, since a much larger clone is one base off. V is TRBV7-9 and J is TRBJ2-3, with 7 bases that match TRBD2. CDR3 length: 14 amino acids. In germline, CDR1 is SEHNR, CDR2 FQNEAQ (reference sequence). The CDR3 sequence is CAGSLATSRDTQYF. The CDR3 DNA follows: TGTGCCGGCAGCTTAGCGACTAGCCGAGATACGCAGTATTTT. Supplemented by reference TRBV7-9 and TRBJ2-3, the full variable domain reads DTGVSQNPRHKITKRGQNVTFRCDPISEHNRLYWYRQTLGQGPEFLTYFQNEAQLEKSRLLSDRFSAERPKGSFSTLEIQRTEQGDSAMYLCAGSLATSRDTQYFGPGTRLTVL.

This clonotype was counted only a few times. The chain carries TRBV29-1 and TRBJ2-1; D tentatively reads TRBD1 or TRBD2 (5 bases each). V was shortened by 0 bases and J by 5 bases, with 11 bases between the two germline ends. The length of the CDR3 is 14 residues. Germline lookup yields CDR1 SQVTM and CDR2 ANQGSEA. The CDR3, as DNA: TGCAGCGTTGAAGATCACGAGGGGAACAATGAGCAGTTCTTC. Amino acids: CSVEDHEGNNEQFF.

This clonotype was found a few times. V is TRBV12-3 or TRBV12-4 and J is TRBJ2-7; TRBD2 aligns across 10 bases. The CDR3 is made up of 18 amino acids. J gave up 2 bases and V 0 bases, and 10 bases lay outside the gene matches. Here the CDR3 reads CASSLAGRGTSATYEQYF. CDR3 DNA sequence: TGTGCCAGCAGTTTAGCTGGTCGAGGGACTAGCGCCACCTACGAGCAGTACTTC.

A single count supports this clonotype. The chain's CDR3 is CAWGQRRGFNEQFF. In DNA, the CDR3 is TGTGCCTGGGGGCAAAGGCGGGGGTTTAATGAGCAGTTCTTC. The V gene is TRBV30, the J gene TRBJ2-1; 7 nucleotides align to TRBD2. This CDR3 contains 14 residues. Germline CDR1 reads GTSNPN; CDR2 reads SVGIG (reference sequence). V gave up 5 bases and J gave up 7 bases; unmatched junction bases: 11.

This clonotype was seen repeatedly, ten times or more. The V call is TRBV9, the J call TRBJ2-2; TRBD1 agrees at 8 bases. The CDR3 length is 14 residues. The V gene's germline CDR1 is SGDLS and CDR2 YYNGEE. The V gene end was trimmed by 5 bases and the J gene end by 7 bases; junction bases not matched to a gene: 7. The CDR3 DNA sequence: TGTGCCAGCAGTAAGTCAGGGGGCCACGGGGAGCTGTTTTTT. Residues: CASSKSGGHGELFF.

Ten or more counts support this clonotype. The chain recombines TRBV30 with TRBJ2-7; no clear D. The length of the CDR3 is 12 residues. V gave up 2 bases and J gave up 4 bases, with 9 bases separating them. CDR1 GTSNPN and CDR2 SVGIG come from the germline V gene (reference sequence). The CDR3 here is CAWSRENYEQYF. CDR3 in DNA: TGTGCCTGGAGTAGAGAAAATTACGAGCAGTACTTC.

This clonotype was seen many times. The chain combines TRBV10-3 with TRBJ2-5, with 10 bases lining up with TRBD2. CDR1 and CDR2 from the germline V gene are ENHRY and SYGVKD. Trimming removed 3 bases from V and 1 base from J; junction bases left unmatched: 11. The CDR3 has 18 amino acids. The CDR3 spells CAISDIAGGYPSQETQYF. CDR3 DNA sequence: TGTGCCATCAGTGACATAGCGGGGGGTTACCCCTCCCAAGAGACCCAGTACTTC.

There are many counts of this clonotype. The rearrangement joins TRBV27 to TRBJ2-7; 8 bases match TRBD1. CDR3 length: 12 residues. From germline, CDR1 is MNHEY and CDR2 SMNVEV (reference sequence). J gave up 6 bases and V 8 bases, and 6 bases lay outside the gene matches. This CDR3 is CASASTGVEQYF. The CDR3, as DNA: TGTGCCAGCGCATCGACAGGGGTCGAGCAGTACTTC.

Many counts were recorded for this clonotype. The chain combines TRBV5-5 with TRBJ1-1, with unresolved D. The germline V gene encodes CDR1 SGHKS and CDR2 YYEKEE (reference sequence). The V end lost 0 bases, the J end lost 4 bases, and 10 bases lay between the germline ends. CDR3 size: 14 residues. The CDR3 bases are TGTGCCAGCAGCTTGGGAGGGCTGGGCACTGAAGCTTTCTTT. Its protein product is CASSLGGLGTEAFF.

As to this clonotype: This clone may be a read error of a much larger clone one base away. The CDR3 bases are TGTGCCACCAGCAGCGCCGATGGCACAGATACGCAGCATTTT. It encodes CATSSADGTDTQHF. V usage is TRBV15 and J usage is TRBJ2-3; D gene uncertain. The end of the DNA fits TRBJ1-5 better, so the J call may be wrong. The CDR3 contains 14 residues. In germline, CDR1 is LNHNV, CDR2 YYDKDF (reference sequence).

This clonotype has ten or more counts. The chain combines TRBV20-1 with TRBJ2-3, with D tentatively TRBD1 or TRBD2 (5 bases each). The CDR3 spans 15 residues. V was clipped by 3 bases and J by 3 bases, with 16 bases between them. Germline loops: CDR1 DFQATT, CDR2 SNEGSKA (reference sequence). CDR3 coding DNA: TGCAGTGCTAGGGGGACGAGTCTTGGGACAGATACGCAGTATTTT. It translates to CSARGTSLGTDTQYF.

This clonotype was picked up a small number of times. Here the CDR3 reads CASSLTSGGLPNNEQFF. The CDR3 DNA sequence: TGCGCCAGCAGCTTGACTAGCGGGGGTCTACCCAACAATGAGCAGTTCTTC. The rearrangement joins TRBV5-1 to TRBJ2-1; 11 bases map to TRBD2. CDR3 length: 17 amino acids. CDR1 and CDR2 (germline): SGHRS, YFSETQ. V gave up 1 base and J gave up 5 bases; unmatched junction bases: 8. Using reference TRBV5-1 and TRBJ2-1 for the parts outside the CDR3, the full variable domain is KAGVTQTPRYLIKTRGQQVTLSCSPISGHRSVSWYQQTPGQGLQFLFEYFSETQRNKGNFPGRFSGRQFSNSRSEMNVSTLELGDSALYLCASSLTSGGLPNNEQFFGPGTRLTVL.

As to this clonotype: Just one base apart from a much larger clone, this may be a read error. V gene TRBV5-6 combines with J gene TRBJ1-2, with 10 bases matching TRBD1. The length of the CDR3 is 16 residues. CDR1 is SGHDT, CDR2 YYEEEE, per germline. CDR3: CASGLWDRGPVDGYTF. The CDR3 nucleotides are TGTGCCAGCGGCTTGTGGGACAGGGGTCCAGTGGATGGCTACACCTTC.

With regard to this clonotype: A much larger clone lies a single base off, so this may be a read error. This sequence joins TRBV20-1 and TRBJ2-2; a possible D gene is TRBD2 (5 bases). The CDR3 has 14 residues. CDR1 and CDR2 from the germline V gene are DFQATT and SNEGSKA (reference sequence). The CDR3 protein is CSARDRTNTGELVF. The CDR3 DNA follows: TGCAGTGCTAGAGATCGAACCAACACCGGGGAGCTGGTTTTT.

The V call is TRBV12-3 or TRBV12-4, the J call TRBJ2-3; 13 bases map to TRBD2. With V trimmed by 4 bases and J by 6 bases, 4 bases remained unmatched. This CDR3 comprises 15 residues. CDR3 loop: CASSYGTSGEDTQYF. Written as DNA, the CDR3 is TGTGCCAGCAGTTACGGGACTAGCGGGGAGGATACGCAGTATTTT.

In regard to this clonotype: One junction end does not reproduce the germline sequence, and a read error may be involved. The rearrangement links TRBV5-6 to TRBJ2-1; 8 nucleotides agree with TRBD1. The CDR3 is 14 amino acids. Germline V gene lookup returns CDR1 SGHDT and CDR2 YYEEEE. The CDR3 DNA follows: TGTGCCAGCAGCCGGACAGGGTGGTACAGTGAGCAGTTCTTC. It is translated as CASSRTGWYSEQFF.

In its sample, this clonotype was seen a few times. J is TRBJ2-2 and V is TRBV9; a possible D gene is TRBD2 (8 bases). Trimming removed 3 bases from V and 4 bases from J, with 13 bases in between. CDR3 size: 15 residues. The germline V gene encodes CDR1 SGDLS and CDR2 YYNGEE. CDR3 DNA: TGTGCCAGCAGCGCGGGAGGGGGCTCCACCGGGGAGCTGTTTTTT. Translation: CASSAGGGSTGELFF. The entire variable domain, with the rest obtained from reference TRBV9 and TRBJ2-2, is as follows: DSGVTQTPKHLITATGQRVTLRCSPRSGDLSVYWYQQSLDQGLQFLIQYYNGEERAKGNILERFSAQQFPDLHSELNLSSLELGDSALYFCASSAGGGSTGELFFGEGSRLTVL.

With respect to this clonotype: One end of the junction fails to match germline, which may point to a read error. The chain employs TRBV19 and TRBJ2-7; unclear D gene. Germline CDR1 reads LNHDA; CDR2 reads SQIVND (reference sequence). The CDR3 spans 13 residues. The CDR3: CASSPGIAYERYF. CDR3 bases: TGTGCCAGTAGTCCTGGGATTGCCTACGAGCGGTACTTC.

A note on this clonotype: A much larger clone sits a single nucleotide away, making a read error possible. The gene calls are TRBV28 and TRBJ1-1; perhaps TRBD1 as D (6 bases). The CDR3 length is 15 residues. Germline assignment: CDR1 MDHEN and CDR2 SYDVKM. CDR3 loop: CASGFKWTDNTEAFF. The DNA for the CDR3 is TGTGCCAGCGGTTTTAAATGGACAGATAACACTGAAGCTTTCTTT. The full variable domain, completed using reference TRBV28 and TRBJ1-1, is DVKVTQSSRYLVKRTGEKVFLECVQDMDHENMFWYRQDPGLGLRLIYFSYDVKMKEKGDIPEGYSVSREKKERFSLILESASTNQTSMYLCASGFKWTDNTEAFFGQGTRLTVV.

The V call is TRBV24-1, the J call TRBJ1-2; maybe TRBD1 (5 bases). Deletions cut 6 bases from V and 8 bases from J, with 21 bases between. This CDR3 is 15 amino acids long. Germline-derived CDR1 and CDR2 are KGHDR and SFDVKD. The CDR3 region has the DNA TGTGCCACCAGTCCCCGCGTCCGAAAGGGGATAGGCTACACCTTC. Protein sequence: CATSPRVRKGIGYTF.

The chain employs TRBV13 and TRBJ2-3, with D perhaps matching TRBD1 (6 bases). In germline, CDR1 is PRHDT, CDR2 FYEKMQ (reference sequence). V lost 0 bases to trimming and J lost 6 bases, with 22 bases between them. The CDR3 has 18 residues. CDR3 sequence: CASSLGGAPFAVSDTQYF. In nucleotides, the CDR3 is TGTGCCAGCAGCTTAGGGGGGGCGCCGTTCGCGGTTTCCGATACGCAGTATTTT. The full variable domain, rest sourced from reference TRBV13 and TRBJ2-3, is AAGVIQSPRHLIKEKRETATLKCYPIPRHDTVYWYQQGPGQDPQFLISFYEKMQSDKGSIPDRFSAQQFSDYHSELNMSSLELGDSALYFCASSLGGAPFAVSDTQYFGPGTRLTVL.

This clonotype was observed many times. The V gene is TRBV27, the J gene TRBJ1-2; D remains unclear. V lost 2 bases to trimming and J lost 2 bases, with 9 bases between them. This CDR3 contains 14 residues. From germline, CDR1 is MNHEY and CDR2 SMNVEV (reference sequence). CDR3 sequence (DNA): TGTGCCAGCAGTTTAAACAGTTACAACTATGGCTACACCTTC. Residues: CASSLNSYNYGYTF.